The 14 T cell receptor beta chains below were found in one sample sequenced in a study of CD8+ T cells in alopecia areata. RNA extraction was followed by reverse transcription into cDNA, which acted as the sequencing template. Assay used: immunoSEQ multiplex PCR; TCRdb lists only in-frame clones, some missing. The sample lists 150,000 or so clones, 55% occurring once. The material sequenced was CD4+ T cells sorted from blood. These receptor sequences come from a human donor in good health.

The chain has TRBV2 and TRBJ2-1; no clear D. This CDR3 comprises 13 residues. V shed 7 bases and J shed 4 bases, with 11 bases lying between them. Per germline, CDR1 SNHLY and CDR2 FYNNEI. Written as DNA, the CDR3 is TGTGCCAGCATCAAGAGATCTTACAATGAGCAGTTCTTC. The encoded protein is CASIKRSYNEQFF.

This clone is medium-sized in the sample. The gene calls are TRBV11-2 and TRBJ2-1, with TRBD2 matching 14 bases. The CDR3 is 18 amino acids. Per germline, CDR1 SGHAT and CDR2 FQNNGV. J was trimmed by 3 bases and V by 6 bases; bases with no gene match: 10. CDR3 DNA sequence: TGTGCCAGCAGGTCGGGACTAGCGGGAGTGCAAGTCTACAATGAGCAGTTCTTC. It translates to CASRSGLAGVQVYNEQFF.

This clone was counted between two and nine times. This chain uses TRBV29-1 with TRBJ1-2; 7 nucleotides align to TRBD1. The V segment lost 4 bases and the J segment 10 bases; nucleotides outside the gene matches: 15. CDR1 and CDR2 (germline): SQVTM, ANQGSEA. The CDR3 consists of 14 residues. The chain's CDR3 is CSVGHVAGGFDYTF. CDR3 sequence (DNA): TGCAGCGTTGGACATGTCGCAGGGGGATTTGACTACACCTTC.

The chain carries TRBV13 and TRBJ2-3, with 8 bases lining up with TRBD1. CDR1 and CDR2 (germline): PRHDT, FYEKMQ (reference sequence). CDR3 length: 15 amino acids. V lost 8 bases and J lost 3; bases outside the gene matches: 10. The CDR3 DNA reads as TGTGCCAGCCGGATCCGACAGGGGAGTACAGATACGCAGTATTTT. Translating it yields CASRIRQGSTDTQYF.

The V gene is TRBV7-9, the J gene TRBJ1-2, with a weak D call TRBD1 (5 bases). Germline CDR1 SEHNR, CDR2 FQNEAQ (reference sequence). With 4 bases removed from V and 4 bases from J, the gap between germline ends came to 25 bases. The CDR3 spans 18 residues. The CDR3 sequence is CASSSPSDSHPSLYGYTF. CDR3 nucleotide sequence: TGTGCCAGCAGCTCCCCATCCGACAGTCATCCATCCCTCTATGGCTACACCTTC. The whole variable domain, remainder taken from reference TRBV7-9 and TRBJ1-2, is DTGVSQNPRHKITKRGQNVTFRCDPISEHNRLYWYRQTLGQGPEFLTYFQNEAQLEKSRLLSDRFSAERPKGSFSTLEIQRTEQGDSAMYLCASSSPSDSHPSLYGYTFGSGTRLTVV.

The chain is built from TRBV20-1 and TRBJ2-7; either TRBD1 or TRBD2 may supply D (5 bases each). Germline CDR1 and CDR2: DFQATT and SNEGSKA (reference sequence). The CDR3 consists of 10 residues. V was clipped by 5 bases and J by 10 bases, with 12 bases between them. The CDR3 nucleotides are TGCAGTGCTTGGGACCGACTCCAGTACTTC. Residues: CSAWDRLQYF.

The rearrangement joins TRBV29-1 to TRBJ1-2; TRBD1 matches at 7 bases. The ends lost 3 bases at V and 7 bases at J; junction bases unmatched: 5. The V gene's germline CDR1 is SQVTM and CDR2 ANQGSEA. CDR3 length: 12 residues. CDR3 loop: CSVEGTAGGYTF. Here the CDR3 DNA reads TGCAGCGTTGAGGGGACAGCCGGTGGCTACACCTTC.

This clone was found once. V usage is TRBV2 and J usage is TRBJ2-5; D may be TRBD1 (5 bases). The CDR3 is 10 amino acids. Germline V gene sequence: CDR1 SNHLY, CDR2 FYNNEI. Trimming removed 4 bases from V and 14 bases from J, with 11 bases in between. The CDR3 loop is CASSAGARYF. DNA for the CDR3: TGTGCCAGCAGTGCTGGGGCGAGATACTTC.

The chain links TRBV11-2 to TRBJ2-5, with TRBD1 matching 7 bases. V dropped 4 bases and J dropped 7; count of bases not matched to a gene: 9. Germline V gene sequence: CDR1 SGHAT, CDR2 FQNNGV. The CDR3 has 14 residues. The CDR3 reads CASSSQGRRGTQYF. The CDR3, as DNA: TGTGCCAGCAGCTCACAGGGGCGTAGGGGGACCCAGTACTTC.

The chain's CDR3 is CASRRGGFAFF. CDR3 nucleotide sequence: TGTGCCAGCAGAAGGGGGGGGTTCGCTTTCTTT. V usage is TRBV6-5 and J usage is TRBJ1-1, with D perhaps matching TRBD1 (6 bases). V was shortened by 6 bases and J by 11 bases, with 13 bases between the two germline ends. Germline assignment: CDR1 MNHEY and CDR2 SVGAGI. The CDR3 consists of 11 residues.

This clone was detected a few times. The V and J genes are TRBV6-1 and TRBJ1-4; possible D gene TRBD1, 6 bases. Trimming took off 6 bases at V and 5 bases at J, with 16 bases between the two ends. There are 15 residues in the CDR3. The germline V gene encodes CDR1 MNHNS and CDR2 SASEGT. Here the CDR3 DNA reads TGTGCCAGCAGCCAAGACAGGCAAAGGAATGAAAAACTGTTTTTT. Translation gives CASSQDRQRNEKLFF.

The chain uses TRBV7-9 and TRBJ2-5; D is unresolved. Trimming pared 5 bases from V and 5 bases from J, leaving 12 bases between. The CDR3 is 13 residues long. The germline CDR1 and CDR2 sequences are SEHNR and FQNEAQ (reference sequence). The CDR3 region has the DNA TGTGCCAGCAGCACCAATGACCCGGAGACCCAGTACTTC. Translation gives CASSTNDPETQYF. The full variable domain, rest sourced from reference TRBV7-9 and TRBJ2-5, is DTGVSQNPRHKITKRGQNVTFRCDPISEHNRLYWYRQTLGQGPEFLTYFQNEAQLEKSRLLSDRFSAERPKGSFSTLEIQRTEQGDSAMYLCASSTNDPETQYFGPGTRLLVL.

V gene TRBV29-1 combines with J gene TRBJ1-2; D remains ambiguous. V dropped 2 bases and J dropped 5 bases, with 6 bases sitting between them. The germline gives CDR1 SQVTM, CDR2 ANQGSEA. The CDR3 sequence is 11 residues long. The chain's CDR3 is CSVESGYGYTF. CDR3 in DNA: TGCAGCGTTGAATCGGGGTATGGCTACACCTTC.

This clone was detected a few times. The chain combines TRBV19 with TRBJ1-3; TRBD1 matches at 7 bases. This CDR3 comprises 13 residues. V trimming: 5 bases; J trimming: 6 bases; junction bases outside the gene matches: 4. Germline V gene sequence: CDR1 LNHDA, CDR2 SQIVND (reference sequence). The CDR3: CASSLDRENTIYF. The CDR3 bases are TGTGCCAGTAGTCTCGACAGGGAAAACACCATATATTTT. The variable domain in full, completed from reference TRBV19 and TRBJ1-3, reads DGGITQSPKYLFRKEGQNVTLSCEQNLNHDAMYWYRQDPGQGLRLIYYSQIVNDFQKGDIAEGYSVSREKKESFPLTVTSAQKNPTAFYLCASSLDRENTIYFGEGSWLTVV.